A single sample gave rise to the 4 T cell receptor beta chains below, sequenced in a study of cytomegalovirus exposure and HLA in healthy donors. With 60 Vbeta and 13 Jbeta primers, the PCR was carried out. Profiled with immunoSEQ multiplex PCR; TCRdb holds only in-frame clones, not every one. This sample has over 120,000 clones; 75% to 90% occur once, and the top ten carry around 4.4%. The sample was PBMCs. The receptors come from a man in his forties in good health and CMV-seronegative.

The J gene is TRBJ2-2, the V gene TRBV7-2; 10 bases are a match to TRBD2. V shed 5 bases, J shed 4 bases, and the junction held 7 bases outside the gene matches. CDR3 length equals 16 residues. CDR1 SGHTA and CDR2 FQGNSA come from the germline V gene. For the CDR3, the DNA is TGTGCCAGCAGCCGCACACTAGCGGGGCTCACCGGGGAGCTGTTTTTT. It is translated as CASSRTLAGLTGELFF.

The chain uses TRBV6-5 and TRBJ1-5, with D maybe TRBD1 (5 bases). V was shortened by 5 bases and J by 15 bases, with 20 bases between the two germline ends. The CDR3 runs to 13 residues. CDR1 and CDR2 (germline): MNHEY, SVGAGI. The CDR3 spells CASSDAGTQEWHF. In DNA form, the CDR3 reads TGTGCCAGCAGTGACGCCGGGACTCAGGAATGGCATTTT.

V and J are TRBV6-5 and TRBJ2-5, with 8 bases that match TRBD2. The CDR3 is 15 amino acids. Germline loops: CDR1 MNHEY, CDR2 SVGAGI. V shed 2 bases and J 4 bases; nucleotides not matched to a gene: 6. CDR3 sequence: CASSYGPAGGETQYF. CDR3 bases: TGTGCCAGCAGTTACGGCCCTGCGGGGGGAGAGACCCAGTACTTC.

The J gene is TRBJ1-2, the V gene TRBV21-1. TRBV21-1 constitutes a pseudogene. This CDR3 contains 15 residues. CDR3 sequence reads: CASSKSADSYYGYTF. CDR3 nucleotide sequence: TGTGCCAGCAGCAAATCCGCGGACTCCTACTATGGCTACACCTTC.